This is a list of T cell receptor beta chains from one sample in a study of CD8+ T cells in alopecia areata. The method was immunoSEQ multiplex PCR; TCRdb's version includes in-frame clones alone and lacks a portion of them. This sample has 150,000 to 200,000 clones; roughly three fifths occur once, and the top ten carry approximately 1.3%. Material: CD4+ T cells sorted from blood, obtained at week 49, from a patient treated with tofacitinib. The receptors were sampled from a human donor with alopecia areata. Both conserved end residues are part of each CDR3. D genes are given only for firm matches. Clone size is not always given. Where it is, it says once, few, many or a class for expanded clones.

.	TRBV9	TRBJ2-3	TRBD2	CASSVSSGGPTGADTQYF	TGTGCCAGCAGCGTATCTAGCGGGGGACCAACTGGGGCAGATACGCAGTATTTT
.	TRBV7-6	TRBJ1-1	TRBD1	CASSHGQVAQAFF	TGTGCCAGCAGCCACGGACAGGTTGCCCAGGCTTTCTTT
.	TRBV5-1	TRBJ2-7	.	CASSLGLAQPYEQYF	TGCGCCAGCAGCTTGGGGCTAGCGCAGCCCTACGAGCAGTACTTC
.	TRBV30	TRBJ1-2	.	CAWLQGGYTF	TGTGCCTGGTTACAGGGCGGCTACACCTTC
.	TRBV7-9	TRBJ1-1	TRBD1	CASSLGQGNTEAFF	TGTGCCAGCAGTTTAGGACAGGGGAACACTGAAGCTTTCTTT
few	TRBV6-1	TRBJ1-2	TRBD1	CASAGAGGSYGYTF	TGTGCCAGCGCTGGCGCAGGGGGGAGCTATGGCTACACCTTC
.	TRBV30	TRBJ2-2	.	CAWSTTRTGELFF	TGTGCCTGGAGTACTACAAGGACCGGGGAGCTGTTTTTT
.	TRBV25-1	TRBJ2-2	.	CASSVLENTGELFF	TGTGCCAGCAGTGTCCTAGAGAACACCGGGGAGCTGTTTTTT
.	TRBV27	TRBJ1-5	TRBD1	CASSSTGSARQPQHF	TGTGCCAGCAGTTCGACAGGGTCGGCGAGACAGCCCCAGCATTTT
.	TRBV9	TRBJ2-6	.	CASSPGANVLTF	TGTGCCAGCTCCCCTGGGGCCAACGTCCTGACTTTC
.	TRBV5-6	TRBJ2-7	.	CASSLWTVSSYEQYF	TGTGCCAGCAGCTTGTGGACAGTTAGCTCCTACGAGCAGTACTTC
.	TRBV30	TRBJ1-1	TRBD1	CAWSYGQGFRTEAFF	TGTGCCTGGAGTTATGGACAGGGCTTTCGCACTGAAGCTTTCTTT
.	TRBV23-1	TRBJ1-2	.	CASSQSLTAYGYTF	TGCGCCAGCAGTCAATCCCTGACAGCCTATGGCTACACCTTC
.	TRBV29-1	TRBJ2-5	.	CSVQGFETQYF	TGCAGCGTACAGGGATTCGAGACCCAGTACTTC
few	TRBV14	TRBJ2-2	.	CASSHDLGGELFF	TGTGCCAGCAGCCACGATCTTGGCGGGGAGCTGTTTTTT
.	TRBV29-1	TRBJ2-5	.	CSVEGRTGAYQETQYF	TGCAGCGTTGAAGGCCGGACTGGGGCGTACCAAGAGACCCAGTACTTC
.	TRBV30	TRBJ1-2	.	CAWSPGEYGYTF	TGTGCCTGGAGCCCAGGGGAGTATGGCTACACCTTC
few	TRBV29-1	TRBJ1-2	.	CSARGGNYGYTF	TGCAGCGCCCGAGGGGGGAACTATGGCTACACCTTC
.	TRBV5-1	TRBJ2-6	.	CASSAARSGANVLTF	TGCGCCAGCAGCGCCGCTAGGTCTGGGGCCAACGTCCTGACTTTC
.	TRBV30	TRBJ2-5	TRBD1	CAWSVGAGGLETQYF	TGTGCCTGGAGTGTAGGGGCAGGGGGCTTAGAGACCCAGTACTTC
many	TRBV7-2	TRBJ2-4	.	CASSQGQKNIQYF	TGTGCCAGCAGCCAGGGACAAAAAAACATTCAGTACTTC
.	TRBV9	TRBJ2-2	.	CASSVVTGFTGELFF	TGTGCCAGCAGCGTAGTAACAGGGTTTACCGGGGAGCTGTTTTTT
few	TRBV7-3	TRBJ2-4	TRBD1	CASSSTGVDIQYF	TGTGCCAGCAGCTCGACAGGGGTGGACATTCAGTACTTC
.	TRBV7-2	TRBJ1-2	TRBD1	CASSRTGRVNYGYTF	TGTGCCAGCAGCCGGACAGGGAGAGTTAACTATGGCTACACCTTC
.	TRBV6-5	TRBJ2-7	TRBD2	CASRSGGRYEQYF	TGTGCCAGCAGGTCGGGGGGGCGGTACGAGCAGTACTTC
.	TRBV6-1	TRBJ2-3	TRBD2	CASSEAAGGTDTQYF	TGTGCCAGCAGTGAAGCGGCGGGGGGCACAGATACGCAGTATTTT
once	TRBV2	TRBJ1-2	.	CASSEARGETAGYTF	TGTGCCAGCAGTGAAGCGCGGGGGGAAACGGCAGGCTACACCTTC
once	TRBV30	TRBJ2-7	.	CAWMGSSYEQYF	TGTGCCTGGATGGGCAGCTCCTACGAGCAGTACTTC
.	TRBV29-1	TRBJ2-1	TRBD1	CSVEGTGNEQFF	TGCAGCGTTGAGGGGACAGGGAATGAGCAGTTCTTC
.	TRBV25-1	TRBJ1-6	TRBD1	CASREQGWDSPLHF	TGTGCCAGCAGGGAACAGGGGTGGGATTCACCCCTCCACTTT
.	TRBV25-1	TRBJ2-6	.	CASSEFVGSGANVLTF	TGTGCCAGCAGTGAATTCGTCGGCTCTGGGGCCAACGTCCTGACTTTC
few	TRBV6-5	TRBJ2-4	.	CASSPGTARNIQYF	TGTGCCAGCAGCCCTGGGACGGCGAGAAACATTCAGTACTTC
few	TRBV2	TRBJ2-5	TRBD1	CASRGGQEETQYF	TGTGCCAGCAGGGGGGGACAGGAAGAGACCCAGTACTTC
few	TRBV5-1	TRBJ2-3	TRBD2	CASSPGTSGGAGTDTQYF	TGCGCCAGCAGCCCAGGGACTAGCGGGGGGGCCGGCACAGATACGCAGTATTTT
.	TRBV30	TRBJ2-1	.	CAWSVQGFSYNEQFF	TGTGCCTGGAGTGTACAGGGATTTTCCTACAATGAGCAGTTCTTC
.	TRBV4-1	TRBJ1-5	.	CASSQEGTMRNQPQHF	TGCGCCAGCAGCCAAGAAGGAACTATGCGTAATCAGCCCCAGCATTTT
.	TRBV5-1	TRBJ2-7	.	CASSLVSNSYEQYF	TGCGCCAGCAGCTTGGTCTCGAACTCCTACGAGCAGTACTTC
.	TRBV7-9	TRBJ1-4	.	CASSRGGNEKLFF	TGTGCCAGCAGCCGGGGAGGGAATGAAAAACTGTTTTTT
.	TRBV2	TRBJ2-1	.	CASSVGGPNEQFF	TGTGCCAGCAGCGTGGGGGGGCCCAATGAGCAGTTCTTC
.	TRBV5-4	TRBJ2-1	TRBD1	CASSSLGLRQGAYNEQFF	TGTGCCAGCAGCTCGCTTGGGTTGAGACAGGGGGCCTACAATGAGCAGTTCTTC
few	TRBV15	TRBJ1-4	.	CATSRDLANEKLFF	TGTGCCACCAGCAGAGACTTGGCTAATGAAAAACTGTTTTTT
.	TRBV5-1	TRBJ1-2	TRBD1	CASSLLRQGNNYGYTF	TGCGCCAGCAGCTTGCTCCGACAGGGGAATAACTATGGCTACACCTTC
.	TRBV7-9	TRBJ2-7	.	CASSFWLGEQSYEQYF	TGTGCCAGCAGCTTCTGGCTCGGAGAGCAGTCCTACGAGCAGTACTTC
.	TRBV7-9	TRBJ2-3	.	CASSLAGLTDTQYF	TGTGCCAGCAGCTTAGCGGGACTCACAGATACGCAGTATTTT
.	TRBV30	TRBJ2-7	TRBD1	CAWKGTGRYEQYF	TGTGCCTGGAAGGGGACAGGGAGATACGAGCAGTACTTC
.	TRBV4-2	TRBJ2-1	TRBD2	CASSQDLLGGGAYNEQFF	TGTGCCAGCAGCCAAGATCTTTTGGGCGGGGGGGCCTACAATGAGCAGTTCTTC
.	TRBV6-1	TRBJ1-6	.	CASATVYNSPLHF	TGTGCCAGCGCGACAGTTTATAATTCACCCCTCCACTTT
.	TRBV7-2	TRBJ2-5	TRBD2	CASSLEPGLASKTQYF	TGTGCCAGCAGCTTAGAGCCCGGACTAGCGTCGAAGACCCAGTACTTC
.	TRBV30	TRBJ2-1	.	CAWSGSGPNSYNEQFF	TGTGCCTGGAGTGGATCCGGGCCAAACTCCTACAATGAGCAGTTCTTC
.	TRBV10-1	TRBJ2-2	.	CASSESFGTGELFF	TGCGCCAGCAGTGAGTCTTTCGGCACCGGGGAGCTGTTTTTT
.	TRBV30	TRBJ2-6	.	CAWIPGANVLTF	TGTGCCTGGATACCTGGGGCCAACGTCCTGACTTTC